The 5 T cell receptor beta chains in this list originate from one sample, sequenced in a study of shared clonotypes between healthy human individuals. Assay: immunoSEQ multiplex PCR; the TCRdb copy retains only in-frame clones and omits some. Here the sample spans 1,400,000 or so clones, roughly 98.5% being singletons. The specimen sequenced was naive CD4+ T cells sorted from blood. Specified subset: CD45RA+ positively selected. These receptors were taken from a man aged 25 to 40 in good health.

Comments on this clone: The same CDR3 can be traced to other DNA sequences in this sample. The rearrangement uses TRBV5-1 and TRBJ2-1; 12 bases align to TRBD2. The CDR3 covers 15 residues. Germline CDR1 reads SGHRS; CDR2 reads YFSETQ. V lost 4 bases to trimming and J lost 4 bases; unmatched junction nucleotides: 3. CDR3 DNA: TGCGCCAGCAGCAGCGGACTAGCGGGGTACAATGAGCAGTTCTTC. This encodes CASSSGLAGYNEQFF. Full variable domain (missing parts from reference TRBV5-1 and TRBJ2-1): KAGVTQTPRYLIKTRGQQVTLSCSPISGHRSVSWYQQTPGQGLQFLFEYFSETQRNKGNFPGRFSGRQFSNSRSEMNVSTLELGDSALYLCASSSGLAGYNEQFFGPGTRLTVL.

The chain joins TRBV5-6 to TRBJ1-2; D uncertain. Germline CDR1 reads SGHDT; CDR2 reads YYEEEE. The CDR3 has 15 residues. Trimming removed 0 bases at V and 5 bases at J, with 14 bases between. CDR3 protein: CASSLGFGSPYGYTF. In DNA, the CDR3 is TGTGCCAGCAGCTTGGGGTTCGGGAGCCCTTATGGCTACACCTTC. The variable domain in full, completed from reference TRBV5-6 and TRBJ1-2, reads DAGVTQSPTHLIKTRGQQVTLRCSPKSGHDTVSWYQQALGQGPQFIFQYYEEEERQRGNFPDRFSGHQFPNYSSELNVNALLLGDSALYLCASSLGFGSPYGYTFGSGTRLTVV.

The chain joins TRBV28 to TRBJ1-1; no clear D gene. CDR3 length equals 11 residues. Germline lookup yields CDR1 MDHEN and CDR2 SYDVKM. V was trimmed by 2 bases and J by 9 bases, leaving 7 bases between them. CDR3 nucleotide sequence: TGTGCCAGCAGTTTAAACGATAAAGCTTTCTTT. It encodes CASSLNDKAFF.

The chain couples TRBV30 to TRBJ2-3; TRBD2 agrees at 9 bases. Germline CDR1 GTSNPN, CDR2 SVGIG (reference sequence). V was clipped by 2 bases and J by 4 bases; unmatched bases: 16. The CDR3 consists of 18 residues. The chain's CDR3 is CAWSTPRLAVGRADTQYF. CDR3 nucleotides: TGTGCCTGGAGTACGCCGAGACTAGCGGTTGGTAGGGCAGATACGCAGTATTTT.

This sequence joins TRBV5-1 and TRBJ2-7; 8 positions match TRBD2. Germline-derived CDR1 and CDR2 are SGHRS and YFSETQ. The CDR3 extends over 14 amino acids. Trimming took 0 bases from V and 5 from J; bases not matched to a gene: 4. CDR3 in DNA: TGCGCCAGCAGCTTGGTGCCTAGCGGGCACGAGCAGTACTTC. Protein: CASSLVPSGHEQYF. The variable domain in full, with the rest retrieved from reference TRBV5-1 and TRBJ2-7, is KAGVTQTPRYLIKTRGQQVTLSCSPISGHRSVSWYQQTPGQGLQFLFEYFSETQRNKGNFPGRFSGRQFSNSRSEMNVSTLELGDSALYLCASSLVPSGHEQYFGPGTRLTVT.